The sequence of this TCR beta chain was determined in a study of T cell repertoires in cytomegalovirus infection. About the study: CMV epitopes used comprised recently identified HLA-C-restricted ones and well-studied HLA-B-restricted ones. CMV infection and matching HLA type were both indicated by public TCR beta signatures.

TCRdb independently ran MiXCR on the reads; one entry per CDR3 protein. The profile covers about 220,000 distinct CDR3 sequences, with approximately 40% appearing a single time and over 45% taken by the ten largest. Study-wide findings and caveats: Carriage of CMV together with the relevant HLA was identifiable through cumulative public TCR beta family frequency.

CDR3 size: 16 residues. J gave up 5 bases and V 2 bases, and 9 bases lay outside the gene matches. The germline V gene encodes CDR1 SGHAT and CDR2 FQNNGV. For this clonotype: Its cognate antigen is unknown.

The rearrangement joins TRBV11-2 to TRBJ2-7; 10 nucleotides align to TRBD2. The sample here was CD8+ T cells from cultured PBMCs, taken from culture after CMV antigen stimulation. The sequence was collected from a human donor in good health (CMV status not recorded). Some clones in this sample may be carry-over from other donors' samples. CDR3 sequence (DNA): TGTGCCAGCAGCTTATGGGCTAGCGGGAGTAACCACGAGCAGTACTTC. Its translation: CASSLWASGSNHEQYF.